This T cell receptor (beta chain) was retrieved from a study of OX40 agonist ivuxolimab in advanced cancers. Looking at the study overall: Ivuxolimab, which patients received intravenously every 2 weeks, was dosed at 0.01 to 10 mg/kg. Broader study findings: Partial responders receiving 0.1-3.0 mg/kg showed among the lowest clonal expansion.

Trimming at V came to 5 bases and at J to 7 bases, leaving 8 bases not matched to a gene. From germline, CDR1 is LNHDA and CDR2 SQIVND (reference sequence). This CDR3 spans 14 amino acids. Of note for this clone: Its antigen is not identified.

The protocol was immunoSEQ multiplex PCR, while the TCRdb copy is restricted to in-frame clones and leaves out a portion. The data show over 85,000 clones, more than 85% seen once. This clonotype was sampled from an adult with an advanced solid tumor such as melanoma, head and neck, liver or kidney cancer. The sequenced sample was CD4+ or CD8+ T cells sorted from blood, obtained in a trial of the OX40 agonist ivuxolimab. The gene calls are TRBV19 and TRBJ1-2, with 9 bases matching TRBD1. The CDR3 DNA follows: TGTGCCAGTAGTCAAAAATGGACAGGGGCTGGCTACACCTTC. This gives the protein CASSQKWTGAGYTF.